The rows below give T cell receptor beta chains drawn from one sample of a study of blood T cell repertoires in COVID-19. Libraries were prepared by immunoSEQ multiplex PCR; TCRdb keeps only in-frame clonotypes and omits some of them. The data hold roughly 250,000 clones, with 80% to 90% observed a single time. Specimen: peripheral blood. The receptors come from a woman between 35 and 50 years old with acute or convalescent COVID-19. The CDR3 runs from the conserved cysteine through the conserved F or W. The D gene is left open where the match is weak. Size is stated for part of the rows, as once, few or many counts, or as a class when the clone is expanded.

TRBD1	TRBV6-4	.	TRBJ1-6	TGTGCCAGCAGTGACTCTGGGGACAGCGACAATTCACCCCTCCACTTT	CASSDSGDSDNSPLHF
.	TRBV18	once	TRBJ1-1	TGTGCCAGCTCACCGGCAGGGTATGACACTGAAGCTTTCTTT	CASSPAGYDTEAFF
.	TRBV19	.	TRBJ2-6	TGTGCCAGTTGGGGCGCCTCCACGCTCTATTTCGGGACATCTGCGGCCAACGTCCTGACTTTC	CASWGASTLYFGTSAANVLTF
.	TRBV19	.	TRBJ1-2	TGTGCCAGTAGTACGCGGGACGTAAGGGGCTACACCTTC	CASSTRDVRGYTF
.	TRBV4-1	.	TRBJ1-2	TGCGCCAGCAGCCAAGATGGGCGGGGAATCGGCTATGGCTACACCTTC	CASSQDGRGIGYGYTF
TRBD2	TRBV6-5	once	TRBJ2-3	TGTGCCAGCAGAAGCGGGGGGGCCAAGAAAGATACGCAGTATTTT	CASRSGGAKKDTQYF
.	TRBV6-1	.	TRBJ1-1	TGTGCCAGCAGTGATCCCTGGACACTCGCGCGGACTGAAGCTTTCTTT	CASSDPWTLARTEAFF
.	TRBV14	.	TRBJ1-1	TGTGCCAGCAGCCAAGAATCGAGAACTGAAGCTTTCTTT	CASSQESRTEAFF
TRBD1	TRBV15	.	TRBJ1-3	TGTGCCACCAGCACTCCTGGACAGGGGTTGGGAAACACCATATATTTT	CATSTPGQGLGNTIYF
TRBD1	TRBV10-2	.	TRBJ1-2	TGCGCCAGCAGTGAAAGGGGGCGCGACTATGGCTACACCTTC	CASSERGRDYGYTF
.	TRBV24-1	.	TRBJ2-5	TGTGCCACCAGTGACCCCCAGGGGTTTTGGGAGACCCAGTACTTC	CATSDPQGFWETQYF
.	TRBV6-5	.	TRBJ1-2	TGTGCCAGCAGCCTCTCGACTGCATTTACGAAAGGCTACACCTTC	CASSLSTAFTKGYTF
.	TRBV7-9	.	TRBJ1-4	TGTGCCAGCAGCTCCCCTGCGTCCCGGGGTACTAATGAAAAACTGTTTTTT	CASSSPASRGTNEKLFF
TRBD1	TRBV2	.	TRBJ1-4	TGTGCCAGTAAGGCAGGGGGCACCGGTAATGAAAAACTGTTTTTT	CASKAGGTGNEKLFF
.	TRBV6-1	.	TRBJ1-4	TGTGCCAGCAGTGGGACGTTAGGGAGCACTAATGAAAAACTGTTTTTT	CASSGTLGSTNEKLFF
TRBD1	TRBV18	.	TRBJ1-1	TGTGCCAGCTCACTGGAGGAGACAGGGACGTTCTTT	CASSLEETGTFF